This T cell receptor (beta chain) is from a study of chemoradiotherapy in HPV16-positive cancers. As for this clone: Its antigen is as yet unknown.

Over chemoradiotherapy, repertoires were sampled more than once. Clones were read by immunoSEQ multiplex PCR, and TCRdb kept only the in-frame ones, dropping some. The sample holds around 9,000 clones, roughly three quarters seen once. Germline V gene data show CDR1 as SGDLS and CDR2 as YYNGEE. CDR3 length: 16 amino acids. V trimming: 2 bases; J trimming: 3 bases; junction bases outside the gene matches: 3. Study findings and constraints: In HPV16-positive patients, HPV-responsive T-cell expansion tracked better recurrence-free survival.

The chain uses TRBV9 and TRBJ2-1; TRBD2 matches 12 bases. This specimen was tumor tissue, taken from a patient who underwent chemoradiotherapy. This clonotype was sampled from a human donor with HPV-associated anogenital cancer. The CDR3 here is CASSVQGLAGYNEQFF. The CDR3 DNA follows: TGTGCCAGCAGCGTCCAGGGACTAGCGGGCTACAATGAGCAGTTCTTC.